This T cell receptor beta chain derives from a study of human T cells and chemical hapten exposure. Study-level background: Upper-back patch tests with 0.01% DPC were read at 6 days. A mostly female patient group had alopecia areata, totalis or universalis.

The time point here: patch test 3, about 24 weeks after DPC sensitization. Noted treatment: therapeutic diphenylcyclopropenone sensitization with weekly scalp DPC. Individual cDNA molecules each carried unique molecular identifiers attached by the library. TCRdb ran MiXCR on the RACE reads and lists one entry per CDR3 protein. The sample records about 52,000 distinct CDR3 sequences, more than 9.5% being singletons. Study-wide findings and caveats: TCRs at high frequency, those above 1 in 1000, did not change with DPC sensitization.

Comments on this clonotype: Its target is unknown.

This CDR3 spans 15 amino acids. J was trimmed by 4 bases and V by 7 bases; bases with no gene match: 11. Per germline, CDR1 SEHNR and CDR2 FQNEAQ (reference sequence). The input for sequencing was whole blood, taken in connection with sensitization to the hapten diphenylcyclopropenone (DPC). The TCR was taken from a woman between 40 and 55 years old with alopecia areata. Some clones in this sample may be carry-over from other donors' samples. The V and J genes are TRBV7-9 and TRBJ2-7; TRBD1 agrees at 9 bases. CDR3 in amino acids: CASTLLGQGRYEQYF. CDR3 bases: TGTGCCAGCACCCTTCTTGGACAGGGGCGATACGAGCAGTACTTC.